This T cell receptor beta chain was retrieved from a study of a mutant IDH1 vaccine in newly diagnosed glioma. A word on this clone: No antigen is known for it.

CDR1 is LNHDA, CDR2 SQIVND, per germline (reference sequence). This CDR3 has 16 residues. Some clones are missing from TCRdb's copy, which holds only in-frame ones; the method was immunoSEQ multiplex PCR. This repertoire shows tens of thousands of clones, 75% to 85% found once; its top ten account for less than 9.5%. Time point defined: baseline, week 1 (first vaccination visit). The treatment here: pre-vaccination baseline after standard-of-care therapy. New WHO grade 3 or 4 IDH1-mutant, ATRX-lost astrocytomas were present in all donors. Study conclusions and caveats: Apparently, pseudoprogression bore no relation to changes among the top peripheral T cell clonotypes.

The chain recombines TRBV19 with TRBJ1-3; a possible D gene is TRBD2 (6 bases). Gene TRBJ2-2 matches the end of the DNA better, so the J call may be wrong. The receptor was derived from a man aged 35 to 55 with glioma. Some clones in this sample may be carry-over from other donors' samples. The specimen was PBMCs, collected from a glioma patient treated with radiotherapy, temozolomide or both. CDR3 bases: TGTGCCAGTAGTAAGGGGAGCGGGCAGTTCACCGGGGAGCTGTTTTTT. Translation gives CASSKGSGQFTGELFF.